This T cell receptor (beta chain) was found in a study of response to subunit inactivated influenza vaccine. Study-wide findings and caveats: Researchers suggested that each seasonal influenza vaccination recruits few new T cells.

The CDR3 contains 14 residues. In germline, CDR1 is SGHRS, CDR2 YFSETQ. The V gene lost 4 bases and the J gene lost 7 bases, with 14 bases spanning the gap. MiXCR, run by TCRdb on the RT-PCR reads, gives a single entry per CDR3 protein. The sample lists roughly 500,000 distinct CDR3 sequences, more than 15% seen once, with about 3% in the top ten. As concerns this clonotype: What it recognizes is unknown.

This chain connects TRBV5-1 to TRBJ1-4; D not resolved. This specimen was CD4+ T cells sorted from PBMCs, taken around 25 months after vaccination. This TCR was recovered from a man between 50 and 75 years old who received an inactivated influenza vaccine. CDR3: CASSLGHEVEKLFF. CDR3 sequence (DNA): TGCGCCAGCAGCCTCGGGCATGAAGTTGAAAAACTGTTTTTT.